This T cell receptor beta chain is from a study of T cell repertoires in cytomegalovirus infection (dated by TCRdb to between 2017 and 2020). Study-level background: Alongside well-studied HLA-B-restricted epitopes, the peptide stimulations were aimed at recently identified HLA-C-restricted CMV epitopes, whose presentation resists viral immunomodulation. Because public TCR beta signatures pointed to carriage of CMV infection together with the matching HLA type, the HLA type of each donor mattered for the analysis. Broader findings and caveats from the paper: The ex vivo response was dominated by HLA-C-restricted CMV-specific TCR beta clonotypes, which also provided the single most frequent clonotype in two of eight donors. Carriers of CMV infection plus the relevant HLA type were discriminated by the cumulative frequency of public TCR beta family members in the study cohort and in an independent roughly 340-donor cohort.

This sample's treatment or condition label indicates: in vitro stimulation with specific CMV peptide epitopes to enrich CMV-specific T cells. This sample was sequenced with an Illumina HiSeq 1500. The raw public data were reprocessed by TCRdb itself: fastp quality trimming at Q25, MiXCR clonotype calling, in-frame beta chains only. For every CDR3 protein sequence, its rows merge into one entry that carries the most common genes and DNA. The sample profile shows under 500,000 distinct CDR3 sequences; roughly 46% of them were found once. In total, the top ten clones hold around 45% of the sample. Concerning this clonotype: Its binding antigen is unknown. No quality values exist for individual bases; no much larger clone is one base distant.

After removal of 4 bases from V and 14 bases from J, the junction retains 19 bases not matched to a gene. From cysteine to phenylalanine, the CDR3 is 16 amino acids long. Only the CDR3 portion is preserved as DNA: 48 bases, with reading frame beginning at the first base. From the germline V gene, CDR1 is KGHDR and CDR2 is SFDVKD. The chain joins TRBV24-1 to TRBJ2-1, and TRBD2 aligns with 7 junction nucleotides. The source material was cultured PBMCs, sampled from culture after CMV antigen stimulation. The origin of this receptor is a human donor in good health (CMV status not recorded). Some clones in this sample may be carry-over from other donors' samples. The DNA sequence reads TGTGCCACCAGTGACAGCGGGGATGGCGGGTCGCGCAAGGAGTTCTTC. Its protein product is CATSDSGDGGSRKEFF.